This TCR beta chain was sequenced in a study of control samples from healthy donors and cancer patients (TCRdb year 2020). Note on this clone: Its antigen remains undetermined. Base qualities are missing; no much larger clone stands one base away.

A distance of 14 bases separates the germline ends of V and J, which lose 6 bases and 8 bases respectively. Measured from the cysteine to the phenylalanine, the CDR3 is 13 residues long. Only the CDR3 region is kept as DNA, spanning 39 bases read in frame from base 1. The germline V gene yields SNHLY for CDR1 and FYNNEI for CDR2. The library was built by means of the immunoSEQ multiplex PCR assay. The table was pulled from immuneACCESS by TCRdb, which kept in-frame rearrangements only. Such tables lose some clones; where checked, under half of the loss comes from unresolved V genes, and the rest has no known cause. The sample includes approximately 190,000 clones, with roughly nine tenths observed a single time. The biggest ten clones account for over 1.5% of the sample.

The origin of this receptor is a man aged 25-45 years in good health. Sequenced sample: blood. This chain joins TRBV2 to TRBJ1-3; TRBD1 is possibly the D segment (6 matching bases). The CDR3 region: CASRTGLGDTIYF. The DNA is as follows: TGTGCCAGCAGAACAGGGCTGGGGGACACCATATATTTT.